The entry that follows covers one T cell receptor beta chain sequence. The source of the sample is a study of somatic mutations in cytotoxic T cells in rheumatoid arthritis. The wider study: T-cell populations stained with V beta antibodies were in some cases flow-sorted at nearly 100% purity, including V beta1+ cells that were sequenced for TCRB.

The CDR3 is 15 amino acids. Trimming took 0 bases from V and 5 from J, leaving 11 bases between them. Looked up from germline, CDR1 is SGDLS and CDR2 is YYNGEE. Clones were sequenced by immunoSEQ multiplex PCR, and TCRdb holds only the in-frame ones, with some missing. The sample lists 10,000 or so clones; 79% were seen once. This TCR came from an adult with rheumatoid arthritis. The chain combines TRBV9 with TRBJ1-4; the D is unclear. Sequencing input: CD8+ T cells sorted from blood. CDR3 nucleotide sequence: TGTGCCAGCAGCGTAGAAGGAGTAAGCAATGAAAAACTGTTTTTT. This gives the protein CASSVEGVSNEKLFF.